The 2 T cell receptor beta chains in this list originate from one sample, sequenced in a study of blood T cell repertoires in COVID-19. Using immunoSEQ multiplex PCR, the repertoire was profiled, and TCRdb retains in-frame clones only, with some absent. This sample has 35,000 to 45,000 clones, with approximately 85% found just once. Sequencing used peripheral blood. These receptors originate from an elderly woman with acute or convalescent COVID-19.

The genes are TRBV7-9 and TRBJ2-7; 9 bases line up with TRBD2. The CDR3 is 15 amino acids. CDR1 is SEHNR, CDR2 FQNEAQ, per germline (reference sequence). V lost 5 bases and J lost 3; bases outside the gene matches: 8. CDR3 sequence: CASSPPASGNYEQYF. DNA of the CDR3: TGTGCCAGCAGCCCCCCAGCTAGCGGGAACTACGAGCAGTACTTC.

This clone is labeled as medium-sized. The V and J genes are TRBV25-1 and TRBJ1-2, with 7 positions matching TRBD1. There are 18 residues in the CDR3. The V segment lost 4 bases and the J segment 0 bases; nucleotides outside the gene matches: 14. Looked up from germline, CDR1 is MGHDK and CDR2 is SYGVNS. For the CDR3, the DNA is TGTGCCAGCAGTGGAAGACAGGGTGGGAGCTTGGCTAACTATGGCTACACCTTC. This gives the protein CASSGRQGGSLANYGYTF.